This TCR beta chain originates from a study of T cell changes during pregnancy in multiple sclerosis. This table comes from immunoSEQ multiplex PCR, and its TCRdb copy is limited to in-frame clones, with some not included. Counted here are about 79,000 clones, approximately 92% occurring once; the ten biggest clones make up approximately 0.75%. Losses at the gene ends were 5 bases for V and 2 bases for J; bases not matched to a gene: 4. The CDR3 loop spans 14 amino acids. CDR1 and CDR2 from the germline V gene are SGHRS and YFSETQ. As concerns this clone: Other DNA sequences in this sample translate to the same CDR3.

The sequence was collected from a female donor in good health, enrolled as a control in a pregnancy study. The sequenced sample was peripheral blood, obtained in the second trimester of pregnancy. The V gene is TRBV5-1, the J gene TRBJ1-1, with 9 positions matching TRBD1. The CDR3: CASSHTGGNTEAFF. In nucleotides, the CDR3 is TGCGCCAGCAGTCATACAGGGGGCAACACTGAAGCTTTCTTT.